A selection of T cell receptor beta chains follows, all from one sample in a study of cytomegalovirus exposure and HLA in healthy donors. Sequenced by immunoSEQ multiplex PCR; TCRdb stores in-frame clones only, minus some. The repertoire has approximately 59,000 clones, 60% to 65% of them found once; the top ten carry about 3%. What was sequenced was PBMCs. The receptors shown here come from a young man in good health and CMV-seronegative. The CDR3 runs from the conserved cysteine through the conserved F or W. D genes are given only for firm matches. Size is stated for part of the rows, as once, few or many counts, or as a class when the clone is expanded.

J: TRBJ2-2; V: TRBV11-2; length: 14; D: NA; size: NA; CDR3: CASSLSRGSGELFF; DNA: TGTGCCAGCAGCTTATCAAGGGGGTCCGGGGAGCTGTTTTTT
J: TRBJ2-7; V: TRBV6-5; length: 14; D: TRBD2; size: NA; CDR3: CASSPGGVGYEQYF; DNA: TGTGCCAGCAGCCCCGGGGGGGTGGGCTACGAGCAGTACTTC
J: TRBJ1-1; V: TRBV27; length: 11; D: NA; size: NA; CDR3: CASSRGTEAFF; DNA: TGTGCCAGCAGCAGGGGCACTGAAGCTTTCTTT
J: TRBJ2-3; V: TRBV7-2; length: 16; D: TRBD2; size: NA; CDR3: CASGIGTSVITDTQYF; DNA: TGTGCCAGCGGGATAGGGACTAGCGTTATAACAGATACGCAGTATTTT
J: TRBJ2-7; V: TRBV4-2; length: 16; D: TRBD2; size: NA; CDR3: CASSQEASGGTYEQYF; DNA: TGTGCCAGCAGCCAAGAAGCTAGCGGGGGAACCTACGAGCAGTACTTC
J: TRBJ1-2; V: TRBV2; length: 14; D: TRBD1; size: NA; CDR3: CASSVRQGAGGYTF; DNA: TGTGCCAGCAGTGTACGGCAGGGGGCGGGTGGCTACACCTTC
J: TRBJ2-1; V: TRBV5-1; length: 14; D: TRBD1; size: few; CDR3: CASSRAAGGDEQFF; DNA: TGCGCCAGCAGCCGTGCGGCAGGGGGCGATGAGCAGTTCTTC
J: TRBJ2-7; V: TRBV11-2; length: 15; D: TRBD1; size: NA; CDR3: CASSLGQALSYEQYF; DNA: TGTGCCAGCAGCTTGGGACAGGCGCTCTCCTACGAGCAGTACTTC
J: TRBJ1-2; V: TRBV30; length: 13; D: NA; size: once; CDR3: CAWSSTPYNGYTF; DNA: TGTGCCTGGAGCTCAACCCCGTACAATGGCTACACCTTC
J: TRBJ1-3; V: TRBV6-1; length: 14; D: TRBD1; size: NA; CDR3: CASSPRDSGNTIYF; DNA: TGTGCCAGCAGTCCTCGGGACAGTGGAAACACCATATATTTT
J: TRBJ2-5; V: TRBV9; length: 13; D: NA; size: NA; CDR3: CASSLNFQETQYF; DNA: TGTGCCAGCAGCTTAAACTTCCAAGAGACCCAGTACTTC
J: TRBJ2-1; V: TRBV27; length: 19; D: TRBD1; size: NA; CDR3: CASNRGNRPGTVGYNEQFF; DNA: TGTGCCAGCAATCGGGGCAACCGCCCGGGGACAGTGGGGTACAATGAGCAGTTCTTC
J: TRBJ1-5; V: TRBV30; length: 13; D: NA; size: NA; CDR3: CAWSPVGNQPQHF; DNA: TGTGCCTGGAGTCCCGTAGGCAATCAGCCCCAGCATTTT
J: TRBJ2-1; V: TRBV2; length: 13; D: NA; size: NA; CDR3: CATSADTDNEQFF; DNA: TGTGCCACCAGCGCGGACACCGACAATGAGCAGTTCTTC
J: TRBJ2-5; V: TRBV6-1; length: 13; D: TRBD1; size: NA; CDR3: CASSRDRDETQYF; DNA: TGTGCCAGCAGTCGAGACAGGGATGAGACCCAGTACTTC
J: TRBJ2-1; V: TRBV30; length: 13; D: TRBD2; size: few; CDR3: CAGTGLAGNEQFF; DNA: TGTGCCGGCACGGGACTAGCGGGGAACGAGCAGTTCTTC
J: TRBJ2-7; V: TRBV25-1; length: 18; D: NA; size: few; CDR3: CASSETDTTRISSYEQYF; DNA: TGTGCCAGCAGTGAGACGGACACAACACGAATAAGCTCCTACGAGCAGTACTTC
J: TRBJ1-2; V: TRBV7-3; length: 15; D: TRBD1; size: NA; CDR3: CASSQGQGANYGYTF; DNA: TGTGCCAGCAGTCAGGGACAGGGGGCTAACTATGGCTACACCTTC
J: TRBJ2-2; V: TRBV4-1; length: 13; D: NA; size: once; CDR3: CASSLRPEGELFF; DNA: TGCGCCAGCAGCTTACGTCCGGAGGGGGAGCTGTTTTTT
J: TRBJ2-6; V: TRBV6-4; length: 15; D: NA; size: few; CDR3: CASSSVNSGANVLTF; DNA: TGTGCCAGCAGTTCAGTCAACTCTGGGGCCAACGTCCTGACTTTC
J: TRBJ1-5; V: TRBV27; length: 13; D: NA; size: NA; CDR3: CASRTDSNQPQHF; DNA: TGTGCCAGCAGGACGGACAGTAATCAGCCCCAGCATTTT
J: TRBJ1-1; V: TRBV14; length: 15; D: NA; size: few; CDR3: CASSQYGGRNTEAFF; DNA: TGTGCCAGCAGCCAATATGGGGGGAGGAACACTGAAGCTTTCTTT
J: TRBJ1-1; V: TRBV9; length: 13; D: NA; size: NA; CDR3: CASGEGGGTEAFF; DNA: TGTGCCAGCGGGGAGGGGGGAGGCACTGAAGCTTTCTTT
J: TRBJ2-5; V: TRBV7-9; length: 13; D: NA; size: NA; CDR3: CASSPMTGETQYF; DNA: TGTGCCAGCAGCCCCATGACTGGGGAGACCCAGTACTTC
J: TRBJ2-1; V: TRBV6-5; length: 14; D: TRBD1; size: many; CDR3: CASSYGQGVVEQFF; DNA: TGTGCCAGCAGTTACGGTCAGGGGGTGGTTGAGCAGTTCTTC
J: TRBJ2-2; V: TRBV4-1; length: 18; D: TRBD2; size: NA; CDR3: CASSQDRWTSLITGELFF; DNA: TGCGCCAGCAGCCAAGATCGGTGGACTAGCTTAATCACCGGGGAGCTGTTTTTT
J: TRBJ1-6; V: TRBV9; length: 15; D: NA; size: NA; CDR3: CASSVGWTPGSPLHF; DNA: TGTGCCAGCAGCGTGGGCTGGACACCGGGTTCACCCCTCCACTTT
J: TRBJ2-6; V: TRBV7-3; length: 15; D: NA; size: NA; CDR3: CASSVNRAGANVLTF; DNA: TGTGCCAGCAGCGTCAACAGGGCTGGGGCCAACGTCCTGACTTTC
J: TRBJ2-1; V: TRBV6-5; length: 11; D: NA; size: NA; CDR3: CASRGLDEQFF; DNA: TGTGCCAGCAGGGGGCTCGATGAGCAGTTCTTC
J: TRBJ1-4; V: TRBV4-1; length: 16; D: NA; size: NA; CDR3: CASSRERGPTNEKLFF; DNA: TGCGCCAGCAGCCGAGAGCGAGGGCCAACTAATGAAAAACTGTTTTTT
J: TRBJ2-5; V: TRBV5-1; length: 15; D: TRBD2; size: NA; CDR3: CASSSGLTRQETQYF; DNA: TGCGCCAGCAGCTCGGGACTAACGAGACAAGAGACCCAGTACTTC